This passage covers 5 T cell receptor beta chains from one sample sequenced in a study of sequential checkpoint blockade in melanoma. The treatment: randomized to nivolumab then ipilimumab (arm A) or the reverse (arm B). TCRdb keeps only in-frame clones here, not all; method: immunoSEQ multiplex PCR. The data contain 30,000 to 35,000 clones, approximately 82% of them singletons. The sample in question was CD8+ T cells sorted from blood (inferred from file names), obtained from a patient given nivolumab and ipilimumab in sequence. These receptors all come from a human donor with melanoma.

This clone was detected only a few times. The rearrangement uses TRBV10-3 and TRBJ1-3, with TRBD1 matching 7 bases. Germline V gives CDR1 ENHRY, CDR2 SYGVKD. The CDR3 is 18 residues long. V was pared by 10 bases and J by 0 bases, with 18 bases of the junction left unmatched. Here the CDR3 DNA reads TGTGCCACCGACAAGACGGGCTCACGACAGGGCTCTGGAAACACCATATATTTT. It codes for CATDKTGSRQGSGNTIYF.

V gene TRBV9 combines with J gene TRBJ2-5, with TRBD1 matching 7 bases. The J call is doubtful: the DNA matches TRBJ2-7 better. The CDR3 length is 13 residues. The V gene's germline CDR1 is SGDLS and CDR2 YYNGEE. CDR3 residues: CASSVVRDSEQYF. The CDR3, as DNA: TGTGCCAGCAGCGTAGTTAGGGACAGCGAGCAGTACTTC.

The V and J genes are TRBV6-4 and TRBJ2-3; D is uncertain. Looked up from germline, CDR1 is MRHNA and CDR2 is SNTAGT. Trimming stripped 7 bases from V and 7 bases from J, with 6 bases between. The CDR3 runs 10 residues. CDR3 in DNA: TGTGCCAGCAACTACTATACGCAGTATTTT. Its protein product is CASNYYTQYF.

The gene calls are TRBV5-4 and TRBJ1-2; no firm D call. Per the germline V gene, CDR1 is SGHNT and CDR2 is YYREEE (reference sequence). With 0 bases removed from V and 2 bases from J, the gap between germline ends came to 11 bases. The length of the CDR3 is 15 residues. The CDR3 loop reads CASSLAPVPNYGYTF. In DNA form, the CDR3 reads TGTGCCAGCAGCTTGGCGCCAGTCCCAAACTATGGCTACACCTTC. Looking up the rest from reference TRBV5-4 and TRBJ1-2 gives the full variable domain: ETGVTQSPTHLIKTRGQQVTLRCSSQSGHNTVSWYQQALGQGPQFIFQYYREEENGRGNFPPRFSGLQFPNYSSELNVNALELDDSALYLCASSLAPVPNYGYTFGSGTRLTVV.

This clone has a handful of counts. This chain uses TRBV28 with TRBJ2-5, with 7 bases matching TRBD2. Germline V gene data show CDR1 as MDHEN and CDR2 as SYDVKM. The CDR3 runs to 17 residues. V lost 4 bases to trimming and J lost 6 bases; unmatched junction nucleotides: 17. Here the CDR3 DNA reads TGTGCCAGCAGTTCGGACTGGGAGGGTTCGACCTTCAAGACCCAGTACTTC. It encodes CASSSDWEGSTFKTQYF. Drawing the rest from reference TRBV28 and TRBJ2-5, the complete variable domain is DVKVTQSSRYLVKRTGEKVFLECVQDMDHENMFWYRQDPGLGLRLIYFSYDVKMKEKGDIPEGYSVSREKKERFSLILESASTNQTSMYLCASSSDWEGSTFKTQYFGPGTRLLVL.